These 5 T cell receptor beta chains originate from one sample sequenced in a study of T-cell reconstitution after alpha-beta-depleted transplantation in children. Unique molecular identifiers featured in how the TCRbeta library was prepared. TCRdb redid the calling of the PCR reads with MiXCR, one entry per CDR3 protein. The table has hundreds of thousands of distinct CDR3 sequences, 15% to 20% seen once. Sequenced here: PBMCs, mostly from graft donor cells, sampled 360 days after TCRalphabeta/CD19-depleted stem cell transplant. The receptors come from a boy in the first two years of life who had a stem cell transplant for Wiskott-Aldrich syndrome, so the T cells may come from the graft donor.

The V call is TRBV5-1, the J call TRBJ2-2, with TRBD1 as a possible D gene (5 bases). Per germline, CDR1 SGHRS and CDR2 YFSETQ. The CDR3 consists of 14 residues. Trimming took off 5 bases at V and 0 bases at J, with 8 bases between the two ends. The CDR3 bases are TGCGCCAGCAGTGGGGCGACGAACACCGGGGAGCTGTTTTTT. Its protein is CASSGATNTGELFF.

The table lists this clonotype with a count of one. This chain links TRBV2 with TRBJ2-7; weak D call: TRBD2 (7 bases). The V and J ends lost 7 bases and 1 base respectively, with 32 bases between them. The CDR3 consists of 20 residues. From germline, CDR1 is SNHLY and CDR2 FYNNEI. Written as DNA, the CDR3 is TGTGCCAGCACCCAAAAGGGGGGGCGGGGTGTAAATCCCCTATCCTACGAGCAGTACTTC. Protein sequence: CASTQKGGRGVNPLSYEQYF.

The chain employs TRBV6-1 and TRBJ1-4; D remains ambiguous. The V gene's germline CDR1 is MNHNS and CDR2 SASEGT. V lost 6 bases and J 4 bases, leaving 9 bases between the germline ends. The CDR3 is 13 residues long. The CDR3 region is CASRRFNNEKLFF. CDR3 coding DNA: TGTGCCAGCAGGCGGTTTAATAATGAAAAACTGTTTTTT.

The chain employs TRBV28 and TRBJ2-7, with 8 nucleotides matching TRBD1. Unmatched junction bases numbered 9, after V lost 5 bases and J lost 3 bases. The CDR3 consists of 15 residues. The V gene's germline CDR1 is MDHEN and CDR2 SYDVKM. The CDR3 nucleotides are TGTGCCAGCAGTCCCGCAGGGGGCACTTACTACGAGCAGTACTTC. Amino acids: CASSPAGGTYYEQYF.

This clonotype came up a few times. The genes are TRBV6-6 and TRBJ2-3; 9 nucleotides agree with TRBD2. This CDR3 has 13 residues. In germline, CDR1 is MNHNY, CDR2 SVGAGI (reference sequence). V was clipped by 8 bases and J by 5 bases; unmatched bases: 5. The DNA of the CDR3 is TGTGCCAGCGCGGGGACTAGCTTAGATACGCAGTATTTT. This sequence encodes CASAGTSLDTQYF.